This is a list of T cell receptor beta chains from one sample in a study of T cell responses to AZD1222 COVID-19 vaccine. Some clones are missing from TCRdb's copy, which holds only in-frame ones; the method was immunoSEQ multiplex PCR. This table holds about 92,000 clones, 86% found once. Here the sequenced sample was peripheral blood, taken on day 0 of AZD1222 vaccination. These receptors were collected from an adult in good health. The CDR3 runs from the conserved cysteine through the conserved F or W. The D gene is left open where the match is weak. Size is stated for part of the rows, as once, few or many counts, or as a class when the clone is expanded.

j_call	cdr3_length	d_call	v_call	clone_size	cdr3_aa	cdr3_nt
TRBJ2-7	13	TRBD2	TRBV7-3	.	CASELAGKMWQYF	TGTGCCAGCGAACTAGCGGGAAAGATGTGGCAGTACTTC
TRBJ1-4	15	.	TRBV7-9	.	CASSSETAGGEKLFF	TGTGCCAGCAGCTCCGAGACAGCCGGGGGGGAAAAACTGTTTTTT
TRBJ1-1	13	.	TRBV30	.	CAWRAQPGTEAFF	TGTGCCTGGAGGGCCCAGCCGGGCACTGAAGCTTTCTTT
TRBJ1-1	15	TRBD1	TRBV28	.	CASSSTGDSGTEAFF	TGTGCCAGCAGTTCAACAGGGGATTCGGGCACTGAAGCTTTCTTT
TRBJ1-2	15	TRBD1	TRBV28	.	CASSRPTGGLFGYTF	TGTGCCAGCAGTCGACCGACAGGGGGCCTCTTCGGCTACACCTTC
TRBJ2-4	16	.	TRBV5-1	few	CASSHRQGGFGNIQYF	TGCGCCAGCAGCCATAGACAGGGAGGATTTGGTAACATTCAGTACTTC
TRBJ1-1	13	.	TRBV29-1	.	CSGHNPGRGEAFF	TGCAGCGGACATAACCCAGGCAGGGGTGAAGCTTTCTTT
TRBJ1-3	17	.	TRBV19	.	CASSIGGGGFSGNTIYF	TGTGCCAGTAGTATAGGCGGTGGTGGCTTCTCTGGAAACACCATATATTTT
TRBJ1-2	15	TRBD1	TRBV6-5	.	CASNQRGPTNYGYTF	TGTGCCAGCAATCAAAGGGGGCCAACTAACTATGGCTACACCTTC
TRBJ2-7	16	TRBD2	TRBV10-2	few	CASSEGVAGSSYEQYF	TGCGCCAGCAGTGAGGGGGTAGCGGGTAGCTCCTACGAGCAGTACTTC
TRBJ1-2	11	.	TRBV25-1	.	CASSAGVGYTF	TGTGCCAGCAGTGCAGGGGTGGGCTACACCTTC
TRBJ2-1	15	TRBD2	TRBV7-9	.	CASSAPSGGVNEQFF	TGTGCCAGCAGCGCGCCTAGCGGGGGGGTCAATGAGCAGTTCTTC
TRBJ1-1	14	.	TRBV12-5	once	CASGRDYGNTEAFF	TGTGCTAGTGGCAGGGATTACGGGAACACTGAAGCTTTCTTT
TRBJ1-5	13	.	TRBV27	.	CASSLMPDQPQHF	TGTGCCAGCAGTTTAATGCCCGATCAGCCCCAGCATTTT
TRBJ2-2	14	.	TRBV19	.	CASSNRGGPGELFF	TGTGCCAGTAGTAACAGGGGAGGCCCCGGGGAGCTGTTTTTT
TRBJ1-2	15	TRBD1	TRBV6-2/TRBV6-3	.	CASSWGTGTNYGYTF	TGTGCCAGCAGCTGGGGGACAGGGACGAACTATGGCTACACCTTC
TRBJ1-2	15	.	TRBV6-2/TRBV6-3	.	CASSYSSGGNYGYTF	TGTGCCAGCAGTTACTCGAGTGGGGGAAACTATGGCTACACCTTC